Here is one T cell receptor (beta chain) with its context. Antigen specificity is unknown. The CDR3 is 14 residues long. The V end was cut by 4 bases, the J end by 4 bases, with 11 bases between. Germline V gene sequence: CDR1 MNHEY, CDR2 SVGAGI. MiXCR was run by TCRdb on the reads, yielding one entry per CDR3 protein. The table shows 50,000 to 60,000 distinct CDR3 sequences, with roughly 21% occurring only once. This specimen comes from a study of T cell repertoires in cytomegalovirus infection. Study information: As its CMV epitopes, the study selected recently identified HLA-C-restricted and well-studied HLA-B-restricted targets.

Regarding the study as a whole: The ex vivo response showed dominance by HLA-C-restricted CMV-specific TCR beta clonotypes.

The V call is TRBV6-5, the J call TRBJ1-3, with D unclear. This TCR derives from a human donor in good health (CMV status not recorded). Some clones in this sample may be carry-over from other donors' samples. Sequencing used CD8+ T cells from cultured PBMCs, obtained from culture after CMV antigen stimulation. The CDR3 is CASSSQSTGNTIYF. In DNA form, the CDR3 reads TGTGCCAGCAGTTCCCAAAGTACCGGAAACACCATATATTTT.